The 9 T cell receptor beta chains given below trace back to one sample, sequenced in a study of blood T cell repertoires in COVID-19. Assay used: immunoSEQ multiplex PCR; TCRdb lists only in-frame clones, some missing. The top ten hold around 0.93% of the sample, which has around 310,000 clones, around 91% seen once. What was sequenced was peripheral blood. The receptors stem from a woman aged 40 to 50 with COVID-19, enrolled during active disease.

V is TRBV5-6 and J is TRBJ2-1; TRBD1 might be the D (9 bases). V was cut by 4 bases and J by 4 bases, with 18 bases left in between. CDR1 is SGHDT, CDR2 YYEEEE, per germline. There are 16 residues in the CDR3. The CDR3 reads CASSRGGQGFYNEQFF. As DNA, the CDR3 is TGTGCCAGCAGCCGGGGGGGACAGGGATTTTACAATGAGCAGTTCTTC.

CDR3 sequence: CASSISSLNIQYF. In DNA, the CDR3 is TGTGCCAGTAGTATCTCCAGTTTAAACATTCAGTACTTC. The chain uses TRBV19 and TRBJ2-4, with D unclear. The germline CDR1 and CDR2 sequences are LNHDA and SQIVND (reference sequence). The CDR3 contains 13 residues. V gave up 3 bases and J gave up 6 bases, with 9 bases separating them.

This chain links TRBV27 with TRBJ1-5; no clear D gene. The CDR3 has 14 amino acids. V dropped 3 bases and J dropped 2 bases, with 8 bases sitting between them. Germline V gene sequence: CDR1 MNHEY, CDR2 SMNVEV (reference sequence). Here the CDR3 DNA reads TGTGCCAGCAGTTTTGAAGGAGGCAATCAGCCCCAGCATTTT. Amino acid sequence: CASSFEGGNQPQHF.

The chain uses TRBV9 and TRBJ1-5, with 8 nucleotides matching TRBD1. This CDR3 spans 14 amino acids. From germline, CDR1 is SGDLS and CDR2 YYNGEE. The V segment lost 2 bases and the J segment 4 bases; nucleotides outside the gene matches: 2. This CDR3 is CASSVTGDNQPQHF. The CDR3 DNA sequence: TGTGCCAGCAGCGTGACAGGGGATAATCAGCCCCAGCATTTT.

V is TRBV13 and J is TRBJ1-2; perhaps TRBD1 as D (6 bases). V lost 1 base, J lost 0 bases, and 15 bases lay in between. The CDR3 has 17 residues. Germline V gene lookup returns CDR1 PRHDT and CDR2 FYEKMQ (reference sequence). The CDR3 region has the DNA TGTGCCAGCAGCTTAGTCGCTGGGGGCCGTGCTAACTATGGCTACACCTTC. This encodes CASSLVAGGRANYGYTF.

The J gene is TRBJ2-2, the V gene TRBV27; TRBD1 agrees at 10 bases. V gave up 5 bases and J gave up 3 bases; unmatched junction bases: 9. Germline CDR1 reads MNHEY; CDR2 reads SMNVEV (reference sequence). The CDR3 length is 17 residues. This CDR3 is CASSPLTGTGDTGELFF. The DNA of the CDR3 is TGTGCCAGCAGTCCCCTGACCGGGACAGGGGACACCGGGGAGCTGTTTTTT.

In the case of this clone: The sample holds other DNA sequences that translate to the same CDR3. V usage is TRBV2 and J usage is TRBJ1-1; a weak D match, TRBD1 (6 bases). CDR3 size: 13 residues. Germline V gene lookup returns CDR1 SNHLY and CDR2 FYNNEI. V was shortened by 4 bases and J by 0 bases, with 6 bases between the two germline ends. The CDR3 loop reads CASSGQVNTEAFF. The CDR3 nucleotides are TGTGCCAGCAGTGGACAGGTGAACACTGAAGCTTTCTTT.

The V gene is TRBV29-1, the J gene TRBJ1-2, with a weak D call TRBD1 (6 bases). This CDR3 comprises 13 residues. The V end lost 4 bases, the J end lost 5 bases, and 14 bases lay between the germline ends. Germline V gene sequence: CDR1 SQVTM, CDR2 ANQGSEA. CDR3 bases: TGCAGCGTTGGTGAGGGGGACACTTATGGCTACACCTTC. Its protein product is CSVGEGDTYGYTF.

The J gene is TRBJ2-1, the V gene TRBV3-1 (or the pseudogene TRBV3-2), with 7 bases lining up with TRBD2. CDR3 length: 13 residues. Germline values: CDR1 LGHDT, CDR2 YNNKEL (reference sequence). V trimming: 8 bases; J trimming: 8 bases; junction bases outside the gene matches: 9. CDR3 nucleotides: TGTGCCAGCGGACTAGGACTAGTCGATGAGCAGTTCTTC. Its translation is CASGLGLVDEQFF.